A single sample gave rise to the 8 T cell receptor beta chains below, sequenced in a study of identical twins. Each CDR3 protein gets one entry after TCRdb re-called the 5' RACE reads with MiXCR. Among some 560,000 distinct CDR3 sequences listed, approximately 10% were seen once. These data are also associated with another study on yellow fever vaccine responses in identical twins.

Sequencing used PBMCs. The receptors shown here come from a woman aged 18-29 years in good health.

The rearrangement joins TRBV9 to TRBJ2-1; 9 bases align to TRBD1. The V gene end was trimmed by 3 bases and the J gene end by 3 bases; junction bases not matched to a gene: 13. The germline CDR1 and CDR2 sequences are SGDLS and YYNGEE. The CDR3 runs to 18 residues. CDR3 in amino acids: CASSAQSGTGLIYNEQFF. The CDR3 region has the DNA TGTGCCAGCAGCGCCCAATCCGGGACAGGGCTTATCTACAATGAGCAGTTCTTC.

This clonotype was counted a few times. The gene calls are TRBV6-1 and TRBJ1-5, with 7 bases identical to TRBD1. J lost 3 bases, V lost 7 bases, and 6 bases had no gene match. Germline assignment: CDR1 MNHNS and CDR2 SASEGT. This CDR3 is 14 amino acids long. This CDR3 is CASNGGQLNQPQHF. CDR3 nucleotide sequence: TGTGCCAGCAATGGGGGACAGCTCAATCAGCCCCAGCATTTT.

This clonotype was seen more than once but under ten times. This sequence joins TRBV5-1 and TRBJ2-5, with D perhaps TRBD1 or TRBD2 (5 bases each). The CDR3 sequence is 15 residues long. From germline, CDR1 is SGHRS and CDR2 YFSETQ. V gave up 0 bases and J gave up 2 bases, with 11 bases separating them. This chain's CDR3 is CASSLEGDGQETQYF. The CDR3 DNA sequence: TGCGCCAGCAGCTTGGAAGGGGACGGACAAGAGACCCAGTACTTC.

This clonotype was found a few times. This chain joins TRBV12-3 or TRBV12-4 and TRBJ2-7; D call uncertain. This CDR3 has 13 amino acids. The ends were cut back, 5 bases at V and 0 bases at J, with 8 bases in the middle. The CDR3 is CASSPRPSYEQYF. CDR3 sequence (DNA): TGTGCCAGCAGTCCACGGCCCTCCTACGAGCAGTACTTC.

This clonotype appeared many times. The V and J genes are TRBV7-8 and TRBJ2-2; D might be TRBD1 (6 bases). Germline loops: CDR1 SGHVS, CDR2 FQNEAQ. V lost 4 bases, J lost 0 bases, and 18 bases lay in between. This CDR3 spans 18 amino acids. CDR3: CASSSLPRTEANTGELFF. CDR3 nucleotides: TGTGCCAGCAGCTCATTACCCCGGACAGAGGCGAACACCGGGGAGCTGTTTTTT.

This clonotype showed up just a few times. The J gene is TRBJ2-2, the V gene TRBV24-1, with no clear D. This CDR3 has 16 amino acids. Per germline, CDR1 KGHDR and CDR2 SFDVKD. Between the trimmed V and J ends, which lost 2 bases and 1 base, there was a span of 10 bases. The CDR3 reads CATSDSNSLNTGELFF. Written as DNA, the CDR3 is TGTGCCACCAGTGATTCGAACAGCTTGAACACCGGGGAGCTGTTTTTT.

The rearrangement uses TRBV5-1 and TRBJ2-1; a weak D match, TRBD2 (6 bases). Germline V gene data show CDR1 as SGHRS and CDR2 as YFSETQ. The V gene lost 5 bases and the J gene lost 8 bases, with 20 bases spanning the gap. The CDR3 is 15 residues long. CDR3: CASRFRDLTTDEQFF. As DNA, the CDR3 is TGCGCCAGCAGGTTCCGGGACTTGACTACTGATGAGCAGTTCTTC.

This clonotype occurred a few times. The gene calls are TRBV12-3 or TRBV12-4 and TRBJ1-1; TRBD1 might be the D (6 bases). V lost 6 bases and J lost 11, with 13 bases in between. The CDR3 sequence is 11 residues long. In DNA form, the CDR3 reads TGTGCCAGCAGCCTCCAGGGGTGGGCTTTCTTT. It encodes CASSLQGWAFF.